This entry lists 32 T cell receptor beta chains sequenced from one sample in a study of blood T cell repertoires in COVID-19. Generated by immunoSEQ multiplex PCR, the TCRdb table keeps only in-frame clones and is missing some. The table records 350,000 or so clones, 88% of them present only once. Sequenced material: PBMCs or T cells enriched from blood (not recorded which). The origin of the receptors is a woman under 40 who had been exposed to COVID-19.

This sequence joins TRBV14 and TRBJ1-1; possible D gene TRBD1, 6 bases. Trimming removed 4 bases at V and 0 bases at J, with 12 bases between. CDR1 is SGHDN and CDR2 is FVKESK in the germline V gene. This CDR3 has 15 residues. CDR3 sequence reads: CASSRSGGMNTEAFF. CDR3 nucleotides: TGTGCCAGCAGCCGGAGCGGGGGCATGAACACTGAAGCTTTCTTT.

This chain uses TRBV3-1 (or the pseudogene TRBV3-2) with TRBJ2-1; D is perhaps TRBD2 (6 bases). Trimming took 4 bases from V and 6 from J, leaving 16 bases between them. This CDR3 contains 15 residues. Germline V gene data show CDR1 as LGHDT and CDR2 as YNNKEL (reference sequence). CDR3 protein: CASSLSGPKGNEQFF. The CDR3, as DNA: TGTGCCAGCAGCCTCAGCGGGCCGAAAGGCAATGAGCAGTTCTTC.

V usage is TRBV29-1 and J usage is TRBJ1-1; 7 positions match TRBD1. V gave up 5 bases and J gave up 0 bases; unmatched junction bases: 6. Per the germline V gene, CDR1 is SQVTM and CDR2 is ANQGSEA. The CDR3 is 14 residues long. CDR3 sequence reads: CSVLTGSLNTEAFF. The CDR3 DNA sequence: TGCAGCGTTCTGACAGGGTCCCTGAACACTGAAGCTTTCTTT.

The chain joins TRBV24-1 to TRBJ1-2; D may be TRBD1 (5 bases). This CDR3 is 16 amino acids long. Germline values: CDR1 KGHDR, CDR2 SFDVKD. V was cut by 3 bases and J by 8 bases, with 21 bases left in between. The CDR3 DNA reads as TGTGCCACCAGTGATGGGACGGGACTTGGAGCAGGGGGCTACACCTTC. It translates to CATSDGTGLGAGGYTF.

CDR3 loop: CASTLEAKNIQYF. For the CDR3, the DNA is TGTGCCAGCACCCTCGAGGCCAAAAACATTCAGTACTTC. The rearrangement uses TRBV12-3 or TRBV12-4 and TRBJ2-4; D is unclear. Deletions cut 7 bases from V and 1 base from J, with 8 bases between. The CDR3 runs to 13 residues.

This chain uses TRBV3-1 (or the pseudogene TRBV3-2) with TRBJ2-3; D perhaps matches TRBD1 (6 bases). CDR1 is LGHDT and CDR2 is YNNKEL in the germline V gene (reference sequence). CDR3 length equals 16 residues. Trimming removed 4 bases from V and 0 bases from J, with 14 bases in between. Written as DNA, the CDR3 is TGTGCCAGCAGCCCAGGGGCTAGCCCTAGCACAGATACGCAGTATTTT. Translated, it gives CASSPGASPSTDTQYF.

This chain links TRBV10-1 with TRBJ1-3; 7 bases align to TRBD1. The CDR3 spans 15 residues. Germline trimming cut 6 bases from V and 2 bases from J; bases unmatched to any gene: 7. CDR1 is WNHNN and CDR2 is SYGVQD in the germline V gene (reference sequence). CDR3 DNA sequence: TGCGCCAGCAGCCCCGGGACAGTTACTGGAAACACCATATATTTT. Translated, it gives CASSPGTVTGNTIYF.

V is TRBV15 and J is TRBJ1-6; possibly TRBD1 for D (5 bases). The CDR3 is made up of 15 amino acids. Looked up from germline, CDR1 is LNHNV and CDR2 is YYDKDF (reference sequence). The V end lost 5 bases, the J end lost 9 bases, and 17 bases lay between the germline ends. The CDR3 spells CATSGSREGSSPLHF. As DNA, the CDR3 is TGTGCCACCAGCGGTTCCAGGGAGGGGAGTTCACCCCTCCACTTT.

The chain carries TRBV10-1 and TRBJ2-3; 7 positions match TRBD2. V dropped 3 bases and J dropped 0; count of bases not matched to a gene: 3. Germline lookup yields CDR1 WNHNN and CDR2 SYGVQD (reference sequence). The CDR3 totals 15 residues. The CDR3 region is CASSDPSGSTDTQYF. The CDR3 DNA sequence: TGCGCCAGCAGTGACCCTAGCGGAAGCACAGATACGCAGTATTTT.

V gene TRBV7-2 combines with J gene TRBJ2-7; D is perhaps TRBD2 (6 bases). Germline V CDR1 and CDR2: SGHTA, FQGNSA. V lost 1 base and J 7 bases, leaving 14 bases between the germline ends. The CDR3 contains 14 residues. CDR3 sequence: CASSLGLALGEQYF. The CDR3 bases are TGTGCCAGCAGCTTAGGTCTAGCGTTGGGGGAGCAGTACTTC.

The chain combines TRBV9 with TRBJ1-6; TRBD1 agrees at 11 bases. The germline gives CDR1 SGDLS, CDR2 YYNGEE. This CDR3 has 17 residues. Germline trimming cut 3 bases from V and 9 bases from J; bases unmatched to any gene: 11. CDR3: CASSAASGQGALSPLHF. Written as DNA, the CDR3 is TGTGCCAGCAGCGCCGCCTCCGGACAGGGGGCACTTTCACCCCTCCACTTT.

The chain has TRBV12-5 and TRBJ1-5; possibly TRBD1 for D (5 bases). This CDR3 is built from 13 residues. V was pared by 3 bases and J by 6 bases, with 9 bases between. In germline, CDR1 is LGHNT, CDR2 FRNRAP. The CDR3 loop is CASGFLGGQPQHF. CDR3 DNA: TGTGCTAGTGGTTTTTTGGGGGGTCAGCCCCAGCATTTT.

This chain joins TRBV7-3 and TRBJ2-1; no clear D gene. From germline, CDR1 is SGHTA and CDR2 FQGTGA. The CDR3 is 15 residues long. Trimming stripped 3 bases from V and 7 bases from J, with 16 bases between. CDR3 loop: CASSFLGESRNEQFF. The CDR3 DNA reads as TGTGCCAGCAGCTTCTTAGGAGAGAGTAGGAATGAGCAGTTCTTC. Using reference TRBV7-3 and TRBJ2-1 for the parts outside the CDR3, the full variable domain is GAGVSQTPSNKVTEKGKYVELRCDPISGHTALYWYRQSLGQGPEFLIYFQGTGAADDSGLPNDRFFAVRPEGSVSTLKIQRTERGDSAVYLCASSFLGESRNEQFFGPGTRLTVL.

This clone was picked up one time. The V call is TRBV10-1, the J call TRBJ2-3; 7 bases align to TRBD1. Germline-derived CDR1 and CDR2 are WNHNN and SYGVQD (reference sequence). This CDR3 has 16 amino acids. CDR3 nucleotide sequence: TGCACGCAGGGTTGGGCGACAGGGTCTCTCACAGATACGCAGTATTTT. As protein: CTQGWATGSLTDTQYF.

CDR3 DNA: TGTGCCAGAAGCTTGGGGACAGGGGAGAACACTGAAGCTTTCTTT. Translated, it gives CARSLGTGENTEAFF. The V and J genes are TRBV5-3 and TRBJ1-1; 9 positions match TRBD1. TRBV5-3 is identified as an open reading frame with a role that is uncertain. V was clipped by 0 bases and J by 1 base; unmatched bases: 1. CDR3 length: 15 amino acids.

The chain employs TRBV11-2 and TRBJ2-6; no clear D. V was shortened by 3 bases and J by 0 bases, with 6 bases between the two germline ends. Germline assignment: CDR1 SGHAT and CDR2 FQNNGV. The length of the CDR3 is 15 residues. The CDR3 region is CASSFSSSGANVLTF. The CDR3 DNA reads TGTGCCAGCAGCTTTTCGAGCTCTGGGGCCAACGTCCTGACTTTC.

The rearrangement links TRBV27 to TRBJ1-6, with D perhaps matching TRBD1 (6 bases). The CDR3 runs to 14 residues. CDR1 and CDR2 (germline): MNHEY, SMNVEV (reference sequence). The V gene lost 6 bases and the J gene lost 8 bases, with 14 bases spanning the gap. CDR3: CASRKDQGYSPLHF. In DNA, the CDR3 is TGTGCCAGCAGAAAAGATCAGGGGTATTCACCCCTCCACTTT.

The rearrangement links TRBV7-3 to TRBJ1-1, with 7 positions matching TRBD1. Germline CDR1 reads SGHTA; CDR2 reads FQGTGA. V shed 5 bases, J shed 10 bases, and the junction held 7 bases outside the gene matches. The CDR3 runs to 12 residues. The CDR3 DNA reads TGTGCCAGCAGCCCACAGGGGTTTGGAGCTTTCTTT. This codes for CASSPQGFGAFF.

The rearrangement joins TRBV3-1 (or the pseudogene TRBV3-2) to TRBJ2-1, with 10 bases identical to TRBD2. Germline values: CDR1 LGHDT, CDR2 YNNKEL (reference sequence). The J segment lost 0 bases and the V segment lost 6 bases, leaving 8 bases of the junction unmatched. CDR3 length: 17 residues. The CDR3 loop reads CASSHISGRSSYNEQFF. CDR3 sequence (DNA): TGTGCCAGCAGTCATATTAGCGGGAGGAGCTCCTACAATGAGCAGTTCTTC.

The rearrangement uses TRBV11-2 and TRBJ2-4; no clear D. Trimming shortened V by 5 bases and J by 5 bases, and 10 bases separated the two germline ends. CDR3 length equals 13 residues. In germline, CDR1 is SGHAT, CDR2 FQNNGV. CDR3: CASSPTGQNIQYF. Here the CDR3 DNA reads TGTGCCAGCAGCCCCACGGGTCAAAACATTCAGTACTTC.

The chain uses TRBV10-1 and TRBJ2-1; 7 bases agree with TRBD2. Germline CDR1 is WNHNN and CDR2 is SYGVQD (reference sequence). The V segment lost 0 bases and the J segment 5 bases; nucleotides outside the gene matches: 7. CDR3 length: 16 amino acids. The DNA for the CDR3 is TGCGCCAGCAGTGAGTCTGCCGCTAGCGGAAACAATGAGCAGTTCTTC. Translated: CASSESAASGNNEQFF.

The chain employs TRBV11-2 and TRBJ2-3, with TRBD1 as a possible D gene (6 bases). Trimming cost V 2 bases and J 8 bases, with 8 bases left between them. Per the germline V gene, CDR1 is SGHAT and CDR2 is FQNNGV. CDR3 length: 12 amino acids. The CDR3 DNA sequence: TGTGCCAGCAGCTTATGGGGGCCTACGCAGTATTTT. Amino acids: CASSLWGPTQYF.

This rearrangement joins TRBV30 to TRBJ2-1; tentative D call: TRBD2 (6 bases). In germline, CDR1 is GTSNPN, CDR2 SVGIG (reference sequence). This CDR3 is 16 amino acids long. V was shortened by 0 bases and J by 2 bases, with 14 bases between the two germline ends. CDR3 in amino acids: CAWSVLSGGTYNEQFF. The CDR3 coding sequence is TGTGCCTGGAGTGTACTGTCCGGGGGAACCTACAATGAGCAGTTCTTC.

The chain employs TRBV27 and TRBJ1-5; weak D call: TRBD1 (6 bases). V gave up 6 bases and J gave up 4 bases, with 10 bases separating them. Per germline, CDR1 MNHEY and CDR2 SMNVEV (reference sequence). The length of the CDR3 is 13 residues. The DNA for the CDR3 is TGTGCCAGCAGGACCGACAGGAATCAGCCCCAGCATTTT. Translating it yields CASRTDRNQPQHF.

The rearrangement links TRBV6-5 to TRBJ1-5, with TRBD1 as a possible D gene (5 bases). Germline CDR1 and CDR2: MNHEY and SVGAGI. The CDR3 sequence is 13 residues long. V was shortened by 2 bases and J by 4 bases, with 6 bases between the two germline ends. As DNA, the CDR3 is TGTGCCAGCAGTTACCAGGGTAATCAGCCCCAGCATTTT. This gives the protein CASSYQGNQPQHF.

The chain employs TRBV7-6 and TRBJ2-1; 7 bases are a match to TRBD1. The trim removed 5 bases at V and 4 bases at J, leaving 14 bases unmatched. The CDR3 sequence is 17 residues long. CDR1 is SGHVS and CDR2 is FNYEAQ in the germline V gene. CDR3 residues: CASSPIAGTETYNEQFF. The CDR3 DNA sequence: TGTGCCAGCAGCCCCATTGCCGGGACAGAAACTTACAATGAGCAGTTCTTC.

CDR3 amino acids: CSVVKGLGEAFF. The CDR3 DNA reads TGCAGCGTTGTCAAAGGCCTCGGGGAAGCTTTCTTT. This chain links TRBV29-1 with TRBJ1-1; D uncertain. Germline V gene sequence: CDR1 SQVTM, CDR2 ANQGSEA. The CDR3 is 12 amino acids. V shed 4 bases and J shed 8 bases, with 14 bases lying between them.

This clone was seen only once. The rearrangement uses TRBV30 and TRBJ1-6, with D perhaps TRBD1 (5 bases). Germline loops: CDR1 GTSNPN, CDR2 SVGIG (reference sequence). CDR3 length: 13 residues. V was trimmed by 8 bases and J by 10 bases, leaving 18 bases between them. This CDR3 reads CALRGGGPSPLHF. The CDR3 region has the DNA TGTGCCCTTCGGGGCGGGGGACCCTCACCCCTCCACTTT.

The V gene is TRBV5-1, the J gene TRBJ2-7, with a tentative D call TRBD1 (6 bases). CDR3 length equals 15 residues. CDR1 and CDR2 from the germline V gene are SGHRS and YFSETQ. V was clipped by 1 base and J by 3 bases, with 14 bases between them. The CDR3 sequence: CASSLKGEYGYEQYF. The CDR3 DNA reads TGCGCCAGCAGCTTGAAGGGGGAATACGGCTACGAGCAGTACTTC.

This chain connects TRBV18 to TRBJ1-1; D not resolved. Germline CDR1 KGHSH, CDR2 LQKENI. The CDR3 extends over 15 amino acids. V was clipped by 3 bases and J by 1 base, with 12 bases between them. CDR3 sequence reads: CASSPLSTPNTEAFF. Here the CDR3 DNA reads TGTGCCAGCTCACCTCTGAGCACCCCGAACACTGAAGCTTTCTTT.

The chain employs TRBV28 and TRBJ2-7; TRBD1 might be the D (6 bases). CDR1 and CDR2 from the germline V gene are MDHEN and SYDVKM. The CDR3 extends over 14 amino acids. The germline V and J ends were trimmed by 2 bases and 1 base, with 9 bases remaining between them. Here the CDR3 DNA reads TGTGCCAGCAGTTTAACGGGACAATCCTACGAGCAGTACTTC. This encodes CASSLTGQSYEQYF. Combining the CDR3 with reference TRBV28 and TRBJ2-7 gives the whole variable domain DVKVTQSSRYLVKRTGEKVFLECVQDMDHENMFWYRQDPGLGLRLIYFSYDVKMKEKGDIPEGYSVSREKKERFSLILESASTNQTSMYLCASSLTGQSYEQYFGPGTRLTVT.

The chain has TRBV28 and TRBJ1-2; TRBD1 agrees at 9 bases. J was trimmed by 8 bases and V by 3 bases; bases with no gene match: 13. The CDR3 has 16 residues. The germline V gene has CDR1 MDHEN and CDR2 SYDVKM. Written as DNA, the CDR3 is TGTGCCAGCAGTTTCATAGTCCAGGGACAGGGTAGAGGCTACACCTTC. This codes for CASSFIVQGQGRGYTF.